Listed below are T cell receptor beta chains from one sample, sequenced in a study of cytomegalovirus exposure and HLA in healthy donors. Data came from immunoSEQ multiplex PCR; TCRdb stores just in-frame clones and leaves some out. Found here are around 120,000 clones, around 80% of them singletons; the top ten hold 2.7%. The sequencing input was PBMCs. Every receptor here comes from a boy between 2 and 15 years old in good health and CMV-seronegative. Both conserved end residues are part of each CDR3. D genes are given only for firm matches. Clone size appears in some rows only: once, few, many, or a class for an expanded clone.

d_gene,j_gene,v_gene,abundance,CDR3nt,CDR3aa
TRBD2,TRBJ2-1,TRBV27,NA,TGTGCCAGCAGTTCGGGGGGGACCTACAATGAGCAGTTCTTC,CASSSGGTYNEQFF
TRBD2,TRBJ2-5,TRBV7-2,NA,TGTGCCAGCAGTCCTGGGACTAGCGGGACTATAGGAGAGACCCAGTACTTC,CASSPGTSGTIGETQYF
NA,TRBJ2-6,TRBV28,NA,TGTGCCACTCTGACTGGGGGGGCCAACGTCCTGACTTTC,CATLTGGANVLTF
NA,TRBJ2-5,TRBV29-1,NA,TGCAGCGCGGGAAGGGGGAGCCTGGAGACCCAGTACTTC,CSAGRGSLETQYF
NA,TRBJ2-3,TRBV13,NA,TGTGCCAGCAGCTTAGGGAGCGGCGGGCACTTCACAGATACGCAGTATTTT,CASSLGSGGHFTDTQYF
NA,TRBJ2-5,TRBV20-1,NA,TGCAGTGCTAGGCCAGGGGAGACCCAGTACTTC,CSARPGETQYF
NA,TRBJ1-1,TRBV6-5,NA,TGTGCCAGCAGTTACTCGTCGCAGGGGCTGAACACTGAAGCTTTCTTT,CASSYSSQGLNTEAFF
NA,TRBJ2-1,TRBV4-2,NA,TGTGCCAGCAGCCAAGAACTTTGGGGCAGGGACTACAATGAGCAGTTCTTC,CASSQELWGRDYNEQFF
TRBD1,TRBJ1-2,TRBV15,NA,TGTGCCACCAGCAGGACAGGGACCTATGGCTACACCTTC,CATSRTGTYGYTF
TRBD1,TRBJ1-2,TRBV28,once,TGTGCCAGCAGTTTATGGTCCGACAGGGTGTCTGGCTACACCTTC,CASSLWSDRVSGYTF
TRBD2,TRBJ2-1,TRBV7-8,NA,TGTGCCAGCGGGTTGCCGGGACTAGCGGGAGGGGGACCTTACAATGAGCAGTTCTTC,CASGLPGLAGGGPYNEQFF
TRBD1,TRBJ1-1,TRBV5-5,NA,TGTGCCAGCAGCCATCGACAGGGTGGTAGGACTGAAGCTTTCTTT,CASSHRQGGRTEAFF
NA,TRBJ1-4,TRBV7-9,NA,TGTGCCAGCAGCACCTCGGTTGCGAAACTGTTTTTT,CASSTSVAKLFF
NA,TRBJ2-7,TRBV6-1,NA,TGTGCCAGCAGTGCGGGATCCTACGAGCAGTACTTC,CASSAGSYEQYF
TRBD2,TRBJ2-1,TRBV9,NA,TGTGCCAGCAGCGAAGGTCCGCGGCGGGAGGACGAGCAGTTCTTC,CASSEGPRREDEQFF
TRBD2,TRBJ2-1,TRBV5-1,NA,TGCGCCAGCAGCTTGGTCAGCGGGGGGGCCGGTGAGCAGTTCTTC,CASSLVSGGAGEQFF
NA,TRBJ1-5,TRBV6-1,NA,TGTGCCAGCAGCGAAACTACCGGGGTCAATCAGCCCCAGCATTTT,CASSETTGVNQPQHF
NA,TRBJ1-2,TRBV6-5,NA,TGTGCCAGCAGCTGGGGCACTACTAACTATGGCTACACCTTC,CASSWGTTNYGYTF
NA,TRBJ1-1,TRBV6-5,NA,TGTGCCAGCAGTTTCGTTGGCATGAACACTGAAGCTTTCTTT,CASSFVGMNTEAFF
NA,TRBJ1-1,TRBV29-1,NA,TGCAGCGTTCTGGAAGGGGGACCTGAAGCTTTCTTT,CSVLEGGPEAFF
TRBD1,TRBJ1-2,TRBV19,once,TGTGCCAGTAGTACGGCGGGACAGCCTAACTATGGCTACACCTTC,CASSTAGQPNYGYTF
NA,TRBJ2-7,TRBV21-1,NA,TGTGCCAGCAGCGAAGGACGGCTCGCGGTGCAGTACTTC,CASSEGRLAVQYF
TRBD2,TRBJ2-5,TRBV5-1,NA,TGCGCCAGCAGCTTGGCCGGGACTAGCCGTCAAGAGACCCAGTACTTC,CASSLAGTSRQETQYF
NA,TRBJ2-5,TRBV4-2,NA,TGTGCCAGCAGCCAAGAGCGGAGTTGGGAGACCCAGTACTTC,CASSQERSWETQYF
TRBD1,TRBJ1-2,TRBV7-9,NA,TGTGCCAGCAGCCACCGGGACAGGGAATCGAACTATGGCTACACCTTC,CASSHRDRESNYGYTF
TRBD1,TRBJ2-1,TRBV19,NA,TGTGCCAGTAGTACCGGGACAGGGGGTGGGAATGAGCAGTTCTTC,CASSTGTGGGNEQFF
NA,TRBJ2-5,TRBV5-6,few,TGTGCCAGCAGCCGACAGGTACAAGAGACCCAGTACTTC,CASSRQVQETQYF
NA,TRBJ2-1,TRBV29-1,NA,TGCAGCGTCTTGACTAGTTATGAGCAGTTCTTC,CSVLTSYEQFF
TRBD2,TRBJ2-2,TRBV5-8,NA,TGTGCCAGCAGCTGGGGGACTAGCGGGGATCCCGGGGAGCTGTTTTTT,CASSWGTSGDPGELFF
TRBD1,TRBJ1-6,TRBV5-6,NA,TGTGCCAGCAGCTTGTATCGACAGGGGCTGAGTTCACCCCTCCACTTT,CASSLYRQGLSSPLHF
NA,TRBJ2-3,TRBV5-6,once,TGTGCCAGCAGCTTGGGGCCCCCAGATACGCAGTATTTT,CASSLGPPDTQYF
NA,TRBJ1-2,TRBV30,once,TGTGCCTGGAAAGGCCCCCCCCTGGACAGCTATGGCTACACCTTC,CAWKGPPLDSYGYTF